Listed here are 2 T cell receptor beta chains from one sample, sequenced in a study of blood T cells in healthy people across ages. For the second PCR, which ran for about 7 to 11 cycles, a sample-barcoded 5' primer and a J-beta primer mix were used. In TCRdb, the 5' RACE reads were re-called with MiXCR into one record per CDR3 protein. The data hold 1.5 million to 2 million distinct CDR3 sequences, with roughly 43% observed a single time. Sequenced: blood. The receptors derive from a human donor in good health.

The chain links TRBV4-3 to TRBJ1-5; no clear D gene. CDR3 length equals 14 residues. The V gene's germline CDR1 is LGHNA and CDR2 YSLEER. V was cut by 0 bases and J by 6 bases, with 9 bases left in between. CDR3 DNA: TGCGCCAGCAGCCAAGATCGGATGGGTCAGCCCCAGCATTTT. Translation gives CASSQDRMGQPQHF.

The chain has TRBV7-3 and TRBJ2-1; 10 bases fit TRBD2. Germline V CDR1 and CDR2: SGHTA, FQGTGA. The CDR3 has 20 residues. V was pared by 1 base and J by 0 bases, with 12 bases of the junction left unmatched. The CDR3, as DNA: TGTGCCAGCAGCTTAATGTCCAGCGGGGGGGCTCGTAGCTCCTACAATGAGCAGTTCTTC. Its translation is CASSLMSSGGARSSYNEQFF.